This T cell receptor beta chain was captured in a study of T-cell reconstitution after alpha-beta-depleted transplantation in children. Library preparation (for TCRbeta) was performed with unique molecular identifiers. Each CDR3 protein is one row after TCRdb ran MiXCR on the PCR reads. The sample carries 450,000 to 500,000 distinct CDR3 sequences, roughly an eighth recorded once. The sequence was obtained from a human donor who donated a stem cell graft to a child with combined immunodeficiency. Sequences were derived from PBMCs from the stem cell graft donor, sampled from the stem cell graft.

As DNA, the CDR3 is TGTGCCAGCACCCAGGGGCATCTCTCGGATACGCAGTATTTT. Translating it yields CASTQGHLSDTQYF. The gene calls are TRBV12-3 or TRBV12-4 and TRBJ2-3; possibly TRBD1 for D (6 bases). The ends were cut back, 7 bases at V and 6 bases at J, with 17 bases in the middle. This CDR3 has 14 residues.